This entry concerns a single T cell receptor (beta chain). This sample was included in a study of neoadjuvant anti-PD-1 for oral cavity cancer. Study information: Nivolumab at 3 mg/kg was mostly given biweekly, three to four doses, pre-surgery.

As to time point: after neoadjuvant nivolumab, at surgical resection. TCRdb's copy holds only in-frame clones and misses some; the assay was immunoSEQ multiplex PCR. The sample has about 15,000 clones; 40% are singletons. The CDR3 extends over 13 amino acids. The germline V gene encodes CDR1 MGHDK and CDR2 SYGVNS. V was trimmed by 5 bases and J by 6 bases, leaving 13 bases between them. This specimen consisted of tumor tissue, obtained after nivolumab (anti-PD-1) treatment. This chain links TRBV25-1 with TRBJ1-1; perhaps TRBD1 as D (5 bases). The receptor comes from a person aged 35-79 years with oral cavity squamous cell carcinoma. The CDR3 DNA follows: TGTGCCAGCAGTCCCCGGGGCAGACCTGAAGCTTTCTTT. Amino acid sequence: CASSPRGRPEAFF. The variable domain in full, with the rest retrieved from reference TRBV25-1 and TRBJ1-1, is EADIYQTPRYLVIGTGKKITLECSQTMGHDKMYWYQQDPGMELHLIHYSYGVNSTEKGDLSSESTVSRIRTEHFPLTLESARPSHTSQYLCASSPRGRPEAFFGQGTRLTVV.